The sequence of this TCR beta chain was determined in a study of shared T cell receptors in the human thymus. Here immunoSEQ multiplex PCR was the method, and the copy in TCRdb shows in-frame clones only, minus some. The data contain about 710,000 clones, about 87% of them singletons. The V gene's germline CDR1 is MNHEY and CDR2 SMNVEV (reference sequence). CDR3 length: 13 residues. Unmatched junction bases numbered 2, after V lost 6 bases and J lost 4 bases. This sample also belongs to another study, concerning human thymus T cells.

Sequencing was done on a sample of thymocytes. The sequence derives from a boy under two years old with a congenital heart defect. The chain links TRBV27 to TRBJ1-5; 8 bases agree with TRBD1. CDR3: CASRRDRNQPQHF. Here the CDR3 DNA reads TGTGCCAGCAGGCGGGACAGGAATCAGCCCCAGCATTTT.